Listed below are T cell receptor beta chains from one sample, sequenced in a study of resident and recirculating memory T cells in vitiligo. Assay: immunoSEQ multiplex PCR; the TCRdb copy retains only in-frame clones and omits some. The data show around 43,000 clones, 80% to 95% seen once. Sequenced input: blood. The source is a male donor with vitiligo. CDR3s include the opening cysteine and the closing phenylalanine or tryptophan. A D gene is named only where the DNA matches it firmly. Clone size, where shown, is once, few, many, or a class for clones that have expanded.

V gene	clone size	D gene	J gene	CDR3 DNA	CDR3 protein
TRBV4-3	once	TRBD1	TRBJ2-5	TGCGCCAGCAGCCAAGAACGGACAGGGGTCGAGACCCAGTACTTC	CASSQERTGVETQYF
TRBV30	.	TRBD2	TRBJ2-2	TGTGCCCTCCCCCGGGGGACTAGGATACCGGCCGGGGAGCTGTTTTTT	CALPRGTRIPAGELFF
TRBV5-1	.	TRBD2	TRBJ2-5	TGCGCCAGCAGGCCCCCAGCGGGGCATGAGACCCAGTACTTC	CASRPPAGHETQYF
TRBV16	once	.	TRBJ1-2	TGTGCCAGCAGCTATAAAGCGGGGCAGGTCTATGGCTACACCTTC	CASSYKAGQVYGYTF
TRBV19	.	.	TRBJ2-2	TGTGCCAGTAGTCAACAGGGAACCGGGGAGCTGTTTTTT	CASSQQGTGELFF
TRBV11-2	.	.	TRBJ1-3	TGTGCCAGCAGCTTAAGTTTACGACACTCTGGAAACACCATATATTTT	CASSLSLRHSGNTIYF
TRBV18	.	TRBD1	TRBJ2-1	TGTGCCAGCTCACCACCAGACAGGGATGAGCAGTTCTTC	CASSPPDRDEQFF
TRBV18	.	TRBD1	TRBJ1-2	TGTGCCAGCTCATCTATGACAGGGGAAGACTATGGCTACACCTTC	CASSSMTGEDYGYTF
TRBV7-2	.	.	TRBJ1-5	TGTGCCACTTCGGCTGGCGGGGCTCAGCCCCAGCATTTT	CATSAGGAQPQHF
TRBV5-8	.	.	TRBJ1-4	TGTGCCAGCAGCTTAAGTCTTTCGGCGGGAGTTAATGAAAAACTGTTTTTT	CASSLSLSAGVNEKLFF
TRBV27	once	.	TRBJ2-3	TGTGCCAGCACCGAGGGTGACAAGACGCAGTATTTT	CASTEGDKTQYF
TRBV9	once	TRBD1	TRBJ1-2	TGTGCCAGCAGTCCCCGGGACAGGACTCCCTATGGCTACACCTTC	CASSPRDRTPYGYTF
TRBV11-2	once	TRBD1	TRBJ1-1	TGTGCCAGCAGCTCGGGGACAGCTACTGAAGCTTTCTTT	CASSSGTATEAFF
TRBV7-9	.	.	TRBJ2-1	TGTGCCAGCAGATTTCCCCCAAATGAGCAGTTCTTC	CASRFPPNEQFF
TRBV30	.	TRBD1	TRBJ2-3	TGTGCCTCGACAGGGGGCGTAGATACGCAGTATTTT	CASTGGVDTQYF
TRBV2	.	TRBD1	TRBJ1-2	TGTGCCAGCAGTGAGATACAGGGGGATGGCTACACCTTC	CASSEIQGDGYTF
TRBV30	once	.	TRBJ1-2	TGTGCCTGGAGTTCCAAAGCTGATGGCTACACCTTC	CAWSSKADGYTF
TRBV19	.	TRBD1	TRBJ1-5	TGTGCCAGTAGTGGACAGGACAATCAGCCCCAGCATTTT	CASSGQDNQPQHF
TRBV5-1	.	TRBD2	TRBJ2-3	TGCGCCAGCAGCTTGGAAAGGGCTAGCGGGGGGTTCACAGATACGCAGTATTTT	CASSLERASGGFTDTQYF
TRBV13	.	.	TRBJ1-6	TGTGCCAGCACGGGGGGCAATTCACCCCTCCACTTT	CASTGGNSPLHF
TRBV29-1	.	.	TRBJ2-1	TGCAGCGTCGTGGGGTGGACTCCAGGCTCCTACAATGAGCAGTTCTTC	CSVVGWTPGSYNEQFF
TRBV5-5	.	TRBD2	TRBJ2-2	TGTGCCAGCAGCGGCGGGGGGAACACCGGGGAGCTGTTTTTT	CASSGGGNTGELFF
TRBV5-4	.	TRBD1	TRBJ2-7	TGTGCCAGCAGCCTTACAGGGGTCCCCTACGAGCAGTACTTC	CASSLTGVPYEQYF
TRBV6-1	.	.	TRBJ1-4	TGTGCCAGCAGTGACCCCCTGACGAGGGCCAGTTATGAAAAACTGTTTTTT	CASSDPLTRASYEKLFF
TRBV10-1	.	.	TRBJ2-1	TGCGCCAGCAGTGAATGGGGGGGGGCGCACAATGAGCAGTTCTTC	CASSEWGGAHNEQFF
TRBV6-4	.	TRBD1	TRBJ1-2	TGTGCCAGCAGTAAGAACACTTCCGGGACAGGGGGCCCTACTAACTATGGCTACACCTTC	CASSKNTSGTGGPTNYGYTF
TRBV15	few	.	TRBJ1-4	TGTGCCACCAGCAGAGTAGATGAGGGTGGGGAAAAACTGTTTTTT	CATSRVDEGGEKLFF
TRBV5-6	.	.	TRBJ2-7	TGTGCCAGCACGGGGGTCGGGAGACACGAGCAGTACTTC	CASTGVGRHEQYF
TRBV9	.	.	TRBJ1-1	TGTGCCAGCGGGAGAATGGGTGGCACTGAAGCTTTCTTT	CASGRMGGTEAFF
TRBV15	.	TRBD1	TRBJ2-2	TGTGCCACCAGCAGAGCAGTAGGGACAGGGGGCGCGTCCGGGGAGCTGTTTTTT	CATSRAVGTGGASGELFF
TRBV19	.	TRBD1	TRBJ1-1	TGTGCCAGTAGTTACGACGCCGACAGGGGAAAAGCTTTCTTT	CASSYDADRGKAFF
TRBV6-5	.	.	TRBJ2-5	TGTGCCAGCAGGGATGCAGGGACCCAGTACTTC	CASRDAGTQYF
TRBV9	.	.	TRBJ1-5	TGTGCCAGCAGCGTAGAGGGGGGGGCCAATCAGCCCCAGCATTTT	CASSVEGGANQPQHF
TRBV6-4	few	.	TRBJ1-2	TGTGCCAGCAGAGGCCCAGGGGATGGCTACACCTTC	CASRGPGDGYTF
TRBV14	.	.	TRBJ2-5	TGTGCCAGCAGCCGGAGTTCGTGGGAAGAGACCCAGTACTTC	CASSRSSWEETQYF
TRBV4-1	.	.	TRBJ1-2	TGCGCCAGCAGCGAAATCCGGGACATCCATGGCTACACCTTC	CASSEIRDIHGYTF
TRBV5-1	.	.	TRBJ2-3	TGCGCCAGCAGCCCAAGCGACCCCACAGATACGCAGTATTTT	CASSPSDPTDTQYF
TRBV7-9	.	TRBD2	TRBJ2-5	TGTGCCAGCAGCTCCCAATTACTAGCGGGGGGGCAACAGACCCAGTACTTC	CASSSQLLAGGQQTQYF
TRBV7-9	.	.	TRBJ2-2	TGTGCCAGCAGCCAAGGGGGTTTCGAGCTGTTTTTT	CASSQGGFELFF
TRBV4-1	.	TRBD2	TRBJ2-7	TGCGCCAGCAGCCAAGTCGGTAGCGGGGGGGCAAACGAGCAGTACTTC	CASSQVGSGGANEQYF
TRBV9	.	TRBD2	TRBJ2-1	TGTGCCAGCAGCCCAGCCCCTAGCGGCTACAATGAGCAGTTCTTC	CASSPAPSGYNEQFF
TRBV9	.	.	TRBJ2-7	TGTGCCAGCGGCCAGGTCTCCTCCTACGAGCAGTACTTC	CASGQVSSYEQYF
TRBV18	once	TRBD1	TRBJ2-3	TGTGCCAGCTCACCCCTGGTTAATGGGACAGAGGTTCACACAGATACGCAGTATTTT	CASSPLVNGTEVHTDTQYF
TRBV6-5	once	TRBD1	TRBJ2-7	TGTGCCAGCAGCCTAGGGACAGGGGGCTACTACGAGCAGTACTTC	CASSLGTGGYYEQYF
TRBV29-1	once	.	TRBJ2-7	TGCAGCGTTTCAGGAGGCTCCTACGAGCAGTACTTC	CSVSGGSYEQYF
TRBV7-8	.	TRBD1	TRBJ1-5	TGTGCCAGCAGCTTAGGGGGACAGTATAGCAATCAGCCCCAGCATTTT	CASSLGGQYSNQPQHF
TRBV29-1	.	.	TRBJ1-3	TGCAGCGTTGAAGTTGGGGCAGGAGGAAACACCATATATTTT	CSVEVGAGGNTIYF
TRBV15	.	TRBD2	TRBJ2-1	TGTGCCACCAGCAGAGACTCGGGACTATTCAATGAGCAGTTCTTC	CATSRDSGLFNEQFF